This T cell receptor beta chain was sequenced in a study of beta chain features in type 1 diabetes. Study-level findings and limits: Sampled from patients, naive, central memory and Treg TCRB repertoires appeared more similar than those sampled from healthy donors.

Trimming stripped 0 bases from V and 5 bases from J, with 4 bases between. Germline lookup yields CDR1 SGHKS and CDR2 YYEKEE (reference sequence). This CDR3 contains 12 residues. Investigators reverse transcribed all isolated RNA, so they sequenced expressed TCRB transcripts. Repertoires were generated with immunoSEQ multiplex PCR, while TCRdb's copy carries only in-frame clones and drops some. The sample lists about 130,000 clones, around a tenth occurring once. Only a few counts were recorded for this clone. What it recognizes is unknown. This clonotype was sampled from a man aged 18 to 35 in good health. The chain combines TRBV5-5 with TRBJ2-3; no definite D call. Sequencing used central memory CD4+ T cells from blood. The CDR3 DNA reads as TGTGCCAGCAGCTTGGGGAGAGATACGCAGTATTTT. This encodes CASSLGRDTQYF. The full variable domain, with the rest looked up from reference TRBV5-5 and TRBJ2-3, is DAGVTQSPTHLIKTRGQQVTLRCSPISGHKSVSWYQQVLGQGPQFIFQYYEKEERGRGNFPDRFSARQFPNYSSELNVNALLLGDSALYLCASSLGRDTQYFGPGTRLTVL.